This T cell receptor beta chain derives from a study of beta chain features in type 1 diabetes. Study-wide points: When Type 1 diabetes patients were examined, their TCRB CDR3s proved moderately but significantly shorter in all four CD4+ subsets. A pattern of fewer insertions and more deletions at VDJ junctions was seen in type 1 diabetes patients.

cDNA synthesis used the whole RNA isolate, giving expressed TCRB sequences. TCRdb keeps only in-frame clones here, not all; method: immunoSEQ multiplex PCR. The table shows roughly 450,000 clones, with roughly 10% occurring only once. Of note for this clone: The antigen is undetermined.

V lost 5 bases and J 0 bases, leaving 10 bases between the germline ends. This CDR3 comprises 14 residues. Germline V lookup: CDR1 MNHEY, CDR2 SVGAGI. The clonotype was recovered from a woman aged 18-29 years in good health. Sequencing was done on a sample of naive CD4+ T cells from blood. The rearrangement joins TRBV6-5 to TRBJ1-1, with TRBD1 as a possible D gene (5 bases). CDR3 sequence (DNA): TGTGCCAGCAGTCCCCAGGGTCTGAACACTGAAGCTTTCTTT. This encodes CASSPQGLNTEAFF.